This TCR beta chain is from a study of T cell responses to AZD1222 COVID-19 vaccine. The V end was cut by 0 bases, the J end by 3 bases, with 6 bases between. Germline V gives CDR1 GTSNPN, CDR2 SVGIG (reference sequence). CDR3 size: 12 residues. A note on this clone: Its antigen is as yet unknown.

Notes on the study in general: Of the AZD1222 recipients, only 5 to 7 were seropositive at baseline.

Generated by immunoSEQ multiplex PCR, the TCRdb table keeps only in-frame clones and is missing some. The data show 70,000 to 75,000 clones, with around 81% seen just once and around 50% held by the top ten. The sequencing used peripheral blood, collected 28 days after the second AZD1222 dose. The TCR comes from an adult who received the AZD1222 COVID-19 vaccine. V usage is TRBV30 and J usage is TRBJ2-7, with D tentatively TRBD1 (5 bases). CDR3: CAWSVGDYEQYF. DNA for the CDR3: TGTGCCTGGAGTGTAGGGGACTACGAGCAGTACTTC.